The rows below give T cell receptor beta chains drawn from one sample of a study of shared clonotypes between healthy human individuals. This table comes from immunoSEQ multiplex PCR, and its TCRdb copy is limited to in-frame clones, with some not included. The sample lists 2 million to 2.5 million clones; around 95% were seen once. Sequences were obtained from naive CD4+ T cells sorted from blood. The receptors were gathered from a man in his late teens or twenties in good health. Each CDR3 is given with its conserved first and last residue. Each record gives: J gene, D gene, clone size, V gene, CDR3 DNA, CDR3 protein. The D gene is left open where the match is weak. Some rows have no size entry. The others give once, few or many, or a class for an expanded clone.

j_call: TRBJ1-1; d_call: NA; clone_size: NA; v_call: TRBV28; cdr3_nt: TGTGCCAGCAGTTCAGGGCAGAGGTCTGAAGCTTTCTTT; cdr3_aa: CASSSGQRSEAFF
j_call: TRBJ1-2; d_call: TRBD1; clone_size: NA; v_call: TRBV29-1; cdr3_nt: TGCAGCGCCGCAGGGGGCACGAACTATGGCTACACCTTC; cdr3_aa: CSAAGGTNYGYTF
j_call: TRBJ1-6; d_call: NA; clone_size: NA; v_call: TRBV7-9; cdr3_nt: TGTGCCAGCAGCTTAGGCCCCAGTTCACCCCTCCACTTT; cdr3_aa: CASSLGPSSPLHF
j_call: TRBJ2-5; d_call: NA; clone_size: NA; v_call: TRBV5-4; cdr3_nt: TGTGCCAGCAGCTTTGCGGTTCTCGAGACCCAGTACTTC; cdr3_aa: CASSFAVLETQYF
j_call: TRBJ2-1; d_call: TRBD2; clone_size: NA; v_call: TRBV6-5; cdr3_nt: TGTGCCAGCAGTTACAACCTACTAGCGGTCCCCCCGGAGCAGTTCTTC; cdr3_aa: CASSYNLLAVPPEQFF
j_call: TRBJ2-5; d_call: NA; clone_size: NA; v_call: TRBV10-1; cdr3_nt: TGCGCCAGCAGTGAGTCACGGGGTTTGGAGACCCAGTACTTC; cdr3_aa: CASSESRGLETQYF
j_call: TRBJ2-7; d_call: TRBD2; clone_size: NA; v_call: TRBV19; cdr3_nt: TGTGCCAGTGGGCGGACTAGCGGGAGGGTAAACTCCTACGAGCAGTACTTC; cdr3_aa: CASGRTSGRVNSYEQYF
j_call: TRBJ1-2; d_call: NA; clone_size: NA; v_call: TRBV6-5; cdr3_nt: TGTGCCAGCAGTCCCGGCGCCCCGTATGGCTACACCTTC; cdr3_aa: CASSPGAPYGYTF
j_call: TRBJ2-4; d_call: TRBD2; clone_size: NA; v_call: TRBV29-1; cdr3_nt: TGCAGCGTTGTGTCTAGCGGGGGGTTACACATTCAGTACTTC; cdr3_aa: CSVVSSGGLHIQYF
j_call: TRBJ2-7; d_call: TRBD1; clone_size: NA; v_call: TRBV2; cdr3_nt: TGTGCCAGCAGTGTTTGGCAGGACAGGGATCCCGAGCAGTACTTC; cdr3_aa: CASSVWQDRDPEQYF
j_call: TRBJ1-6; d_call: NA; clone_size: NA; v_call: TRBV6-6; cdr3_nt: TGTGCCACCGCGGAGGGAAGGTCTTATAATTCACCCCTCCACTTT; cdr3_aa: CATAEGRSYNSPLHF
j_call: TRBJ2-3; d_call: TRBD2; clone_size: NA; v_call: TRBV5-1; cdr3_nt: TGCGCCAGCAGCGATAGCGGGAGAATAGATACGCAGTATTTT; cdr3_aa: CASSDSGRIDTQYF
j_call: TRBJ2-5; d_call: NA; clone_size: NA; v_call: TRBV7-2; cdr3_nt: TGTGCCAGCAGCCGCCCCCAAGAGACCCAGTACTTC; cdr3_aa: CASSRPQETQYF
j_call: TRBJ2-1; d_call: NA; clone_size: NA; v_call: TRBV10-3; cdr3_nt: TGTGCCATCAGTGATTATATACACTCCTACAATGAGCAGTTCTTC; cdr3_aa: CAISDYIHSYNEQFF
j_call: TRBJ2-7; d_call: TRBD1; clone_size: once; v_call: TRBV5-4; cdr3_nt: TGTGCCAGCAGCTCCAAGACAGGGACCTACGAGCAGTACTTC; cdr3_aa: CASSSKTGTYEQYF
j_call: TRBJ2-5; d_call: NA; clone_size: NA; v_call: TRBV11-2; cdr3_nt: TGTGCCAGCAGCTCAAGACCCGGACTGGAAGAGACCCAGTACTTC; cdr3_aa: CASSSRPGLEETQYF
j_call: TRBJ2-3; d_call: TRBD1; clone_size: NA; v_call: TRBV7-9; cdr3_nt: TGTGCCAGCAGCTCAGCCCGGACAGGGGGCACAGATACGCAGTATTTT; cdr3_aa: CASSSARTGGTDTQYF
j_call: TRBJ2-5; d_call: TRBD2; clone_size: NA; v_call: TRBV5-6; cdr3_nt: TGTGCCAGCAGCCGAACTAGCGGGGGTCAAGAGACCCAGTACTTC; cdr3_aa: CASSRTSGGQETQYF
j_call: TRBJ1-2; d_call: NA; clone_size: once; v_call: TRBV29-1; cdr3_nt: TGCAGCGTGACAGGATCGGACTATGGCTACACCTTC; cdr3_aa: CSVTGSDYGYTF
j_call: TRBJ1-1; d_call: NA; clone_size: NA; v_call: TRBV7-2; cdr3_nt: TGTGCCAGCAGCCCGCAAGACACAAACACTGAAGCTTTCTTT; cdr3_aa: CASSPQDTNTEAFF
j_call: TRBJ2-3; d_call: NA; clone_size: NA; v_call: TRBV5-1; cdr3_nt: TGCGCCAGCAGCATTGGAGGACCAGATACGCAGTATTTT; cdr3_aa: CASSIGGPDTQYF
j_call: TRBJ2-5; d_call: TRBD1; clone_size: NA; v_call: TRBV2; cdr3_nt: TGTGCCAGCAGTGAAGACAGGGGGAGGGAGACCCAGTACTTC; cdr3_aa: CASSEDRGRETQYF
j_call: TRBJ2-7; d_call: TRBD1; clone_size: NA; v_call: TRBV11-2; cdr3_nt: TGTGCCAGCAGCCAGGGGGACAGGGGAGGCGAGCAGTACTTC; cdr3_aa: CASSQGDRGGEQYF
j_call: TRBJ2-1; d_call: TRBD2; clone_size: once; v_call: TRBV2; cdr3_nt: TGTGCCAGCAGTATAGGACTAGCGGATTACAATGAGCAGTTCTTC; cdr3_aa: CASSIGLADYNEQFF
j_call: TRBJ2-5; d_call: NA; clone_size: NA; v_call: TRBV5-1; cdr3_nt: TGCGCCAGCAGCGTGGACTCAGCCCAAGAGACCCAGTACTTC; cdr3_aa: CASSVDSAQETQYF
j_call: TRBJ1-5; d_call: TRBD1; clone_size: NA; v_call: TRBV4-1; cdr3_nt: TGCGCCAGCAGCCAGGCGGGACAGGGGAATCAGCCCCAGCATTTT; cdr3_aa: CASSQAGQGNQPQHF
j_call: TRBJ1-6; d_call: NA; clone_size: NA; v_call: TRBV14; cdr3_nt: TGTGCCAGCAGCCGAGGTCTCTTCAATTCACCCCTCCACTTT; cdr3_aa: CASSRGLFNSPLHF
j_call: TRBJ2-3; d_call: NA; clone_size: NA; v_call: TRBV30; cdr3_nt: TGTGCCTGGACCCCGGGACTGCAGGGGGATACGCAGTATTTT; cdr3_aa: CAWTPGLQGDTQYF
j_call: TRBJ1-2; d_call: TRBD1; clone_size: NA; v_call: TRBV5-4; cdr3_nt: TGTGCCAGCAGCTTGGGGACAGGGAATCTTGTTTATGGCTACACCTTC; cdr3_aa: CASSLGTGNLVYGYTF
j_call: TRBJ1-2; d_call: TRBD1; clone_size: few; v_call: TRBV6-5; cdr3_nt: TGTGCCAGCAGCCCGGGACAGGGAGTTGTTGGCTACACCTTC; cdr3_aa: CASSPGQGVVGYTF
j_call: TRBJ1-1; d_call: NA; clone_size: NA; v_call: TRBV29-1; cdr3_nt: TGCAGCGTTGAGCGAAACACTGAAGCTTTCTTT; cdr3_aa: CSVERNTEAFF
j_call: TRBJ2-7; d_call: TRBD1; clone_size: NA; v_call: TRBV6-5; cdr3_nt: TGTGCCAGCAGACCCTGGACAGGAACCTACGAGCAGTACTTC; cdr3_aa: CASRPWTGTYEQYF
j_call: TRBJ2-3; d_call: NA; clone_size: NA; v_call: TRBV11-2; cdr3_nt: TGTGCCAGCAGCTTAAACAGTTTCACAGATACGCAGTATTTT; cdr3_aa: CASSLNSFTDTQYF
j_call: TRBJ1-6; d_call: NA; clone_size: NA; v_call: TRBV30; cdr3_nt: TGTGCCTGGAGTGCGGGGTTGGGATCACCCCTCCACTTT; cdr3_aa: CAWSAGLGSPLHF
j_call: TRBJ2-7; d_call: TRBD2; clone_size: NA; v_call: TRBV7-2; cdr3_nt: TGTGCCAGCAGCTTACAAGCGGGGGAGCAGTACTTC; cdr3_aa: CASSLQAGEQYF
j_call: TRBJ2-6; d_call: TRBD1; clone_size: NA; v_call: TRBV11-2; cdr3_nt: TGTGCCAGCAGCCCAATGACAGGGGGCGCGGGTGGGGCCAACGTCCTGACTTTC; cdr3_aa: CASSPMTGGAGGANVLTF
j_call: TRBJ1-1; d_call: NA; clone_size: NA; v_call: TRBV6-5; cdr3_nt: TGTGCCAGCAGTTACCTTGGACAGGAAGCTTTCTTT; cdr3_aa: CASSYLGQEAFF
j_call: TRBJ2-7; d_call: NA; clone_size: NA; v_call: TRBV6-1; cdr3_nt: TGTGCCAGCAGTGTACGAGGGCAGGGCGAGCAGTACTTC; cdr3_aa: CASSVRGQGEQYF
j_call: TRBJ2-3; d_call: NA; clone_size: NA; v_call: TRBV10-1; cdr3_nt: TGCGCCAGCAGAGACCGAGTCCGACGGGTGTTCATTAGCACAGATACGCAGTATTTT; cdr3_aa: CASRDRVRRVFISTDTQYF
j_call: TRBJ2-7; d_call: NA; clone_size: NA; v_call: TRBV9; cdr3_nt: TGTGCCAGCAGCCCGTCAGGAGCCCTCCTCTCCTACGAGCAGTACTTC; cdr3_aa: CASSPSGALLSYEQYF